These 14 T cell receptor beta chains came from one sample sequenced in a study of blood T cell repertoires in COVID-19. TCRdb's copy holds only in-frame clones and misses some; the assay was immunoSEQ multiplex PCR. The table lists about 46,000 clones, 70% to 90% of them singletons. The specimen sequenced was peripheral blood. These receptors all come from a man older than 75 with active COVID-19.

This clone was seen more than once but under ten times. The CDR3 nucleotides are TGTGCCAGCAGCCTCATAAAGAGAACCGGGACTAGCGGGAGGGCCCGGGGGGTCAATGAGCAGTTCTTC. The encoded protein is CASSLIKRTGTSGRARGVNEQFF. This chain connects TRBV7-8 to TRBJ2-1; 16 bases are a match to TRBD2. The V segment lost 5 bases and the J segment 6 bases; nucleotides outside the gene matches: 25. The CDR3 consists of 23 residues. The germline CDR1 and CDR2 sequences are SGHVS and FQNEAQ.

The chain links TRBV24-1 to TRBJ2-1; 10 nucleotides match TRBD2. CDR1 and CDR2 from the germline V gene are KGHDR and SFDVKD. CDR3 length equals 16 residues. J gave up 4 bases and V 2 bases, and 4 bases lay outside the gene matches. The CDR3 nucleotides read TGTGCCACCAGTGATTCTGGACTAGCGGCTTACAATGAGCAGTTCTTC. Encoded protein: CATSDSGLAAYNEQFF.

The rearrangement joins TRBV4-1 to TRBJ1-1; TRBD1 agrees at 9 bases. Trimming removed 5 bases from V and 0 bases from J; junction bases left unmatched: 4. Germline lookup yields CDR1 MGHRA and CDR2 YSYEKL. The CDR3 is 15 residues long. Here the CDR3 reads CASSLQGAMNTEAFF. CDR3 bases: TGCGCCAGCAGCTTACAGGGGGCAATGAACACTGAAGCTTTCTTT.

A single count supports this clone. The genes are TRBV6-2 or TRBV6-3 and TRBJ2-5, with TRBD2 matching 9 bases. CDR3 length equals 16 residues. Germline loops: CDR1 MNHEY, CDR2 SVGEGT. The junction had 5 bases not matched to a gene; V was cut back by 2 bases and J by 1 base. The DNA for the CDR3 is TGTGCCAGCAGTTACGCTCTAGCGGGGACCCAAGAGACCCAGTACTTC. This translates into CASSYALAGTQETQYF.

V and J are TRBV5-1 and TRBJ1-1; 8 bases agree with TRBD1. V lost 4 bases to trimming and J lost 1 base; unmatched junction nucleotides: 3. Per the germline V gene, CDR1 is SGHRS and CDR2 is YFSETQ. This CDR3 region has 14 residues. The CDR3 sequence is CASSMTGANTEAFF. CDR3 nucleotides: TGCGCCAGCAGCATGACAGGGGCGAACACTGAAGCTTTCTTT.

The V gene is TRBV6-5, the J gene TRBJ1-4, with 9 bases lining up with TRBD1. The CDR3 sequence is 15 residues long. Germline loops: CDR1 MNHEY, CDR2 SVGAGI. V lost 10 bases, J lost 4 bases, and 10 bases stayed unmatched. The CDR3 bases are TGTGCCACCAAGACAGGGGGAAGTGGTAATGAAAAACTGTTTTTT. Protein sequence: CATKTGGSGNEKLFF.

The rearrangement links TRBV9 to TRBJ1-6, with 8 positions matching TRBD1. The CDR3 consists of 18 residues. The junction had 9 bases not matched to a gene; V was cut back by 0 bases and J by 4 bases. Germline CDR1 reads SGDLS; CDR2 reads YYNGEE. This chain's CDR3 is CASSVGPTGTGYNSPLHF. The CDR3 DNA is TGTGCCAGCAGCGTAGGTCCTACCGGGACAGGTTATAATTCACCCCTCCACTTT.

This clone was detected once. The V gene is TRBV28, the J gene TRBJ2-7; D is possibly TRBD1 (5 bases). This CDR3 has 15 amino acids. CDR1 is MDHEN and CDR2 is SYDVKM in the germline V gene. V was trimmed by 4 bases and J by 6 bases, leaving 19 bases between them. The CDR3 bases are TGTGCCAGCAGTTCCAACAGGTTCTGGTCAAGCGAGCAGTACTTC. Its translation: CASSSNRFWSSEQYF.

The rearrangement joins TRBV7-2 to TRBJ2-3, with 10 bases aligning to TRBD2. The germline gives CDR1 SGHTA, CDR2 FQGNSA. Germline trimming cut 2 bases from V and 6 bases from J; bases unmatched to any gene: 8. The length of the CDR3 is 16 residues. The CDR3 DNA follows: TGTGCCAGCAGCTTAATGTTACAGGGACTAGCGGATACGCAGTATTTT. Translated, it gives CASSLMLQGLADTQYF.

This clone was seen only a few times. J is TRBJ1-1 and V is TRBV15; D might be TRBD1 (6 bases). The CDR3 loop spans 15 amino acids. CDR1 is LNHNV and CDR2 is YYDKDF in the germline V gene (reference sequence). The germline V and J ends were trimmed by 4 bases and 8 bases, with 20 bases remaining between them. CDR3 in amino acids: CATSKSGTKLPEAFF. The CDR3 DNA reads as TGTGCCACCAGCAAGTCCGGGACAAAGTTACCAGAAGCTTTCTTT.

The chain uses TRBV6-2 or TRBV6-3 and TRBJ1-6; 7 positions agree with TRBD1. Germline CDR1 is MNHEY and CDR2 is SVGEGT. The V segment lost 1 base and the J segment 9 bases; nucleotides outside the gene matches: 6. This CDR3 is 15 amino acids long. CDR3 DNA: TGTGCCAGCAGTTACTTCGACAGGGTCCTTTCACCCCTCCACTTT. Translation gives CASSYFDRVLSPLHF.

The V call is TRBV12-5, the J call TRBJ1-6; 7 bases agree with TRBD1. Germline V lookup: CDR1 LGHNT, CDR2 FRNRAP. The CDR3 runs 16 residues. V was pared by 5 bases and J by 5 bases, with 9 bases of the junction left unmatched. CDR3 loop: CASGEAGTANNSPLHF. The CDR3 DNA follows: TGTGCTAGTGGTGAGGCGGGGACAGCAAATAATTCACCCCTCCACTTT.

This chain connects TRBV18 to TRBJ2-3; 11 bases are a match to TRBD2. Germline values: CDR1 KGHSH, CDR2 LQKENI. Germline trimming cut 6 bases from V and 2 bases from J; bases unmatched to any gene: 10. The CDR3 spans 17 residues. CDR3 sequence: CASSVSGRAVITDTQYF. The CDR3 coding sequence is TGTGCCAGCTCGGTTAGCGGGAGGGCCGTTATCACAGATACGCAGTATTTT.

This clone was picked up one time. The chain links TRBV7-8 to TRBJ2-7, with 9 bases matching TRBD1. Germline V gives CDR1 SGHVS, CDR2 FQNEAQ. V shed 5 bases and J 3 bases; nucleotides not matched to a gene: 8. The CDR3 consists of 15 residues. The CDR3 nucleotides are TGTGCCAGCAGCCCTTTTGGACAGGGGAGCTACGAGCAGTACTTC. Translated: CASSPFGQGSYEQYF.